This TCR beta chain was obtained from a study of blood T cell repertoires in COVID-19. Overall study context: Spain, Italy and the United States supplied samples that represented acute and convalescent COVID-19.

This clone was counted at least ten times. CDR1 is ENHRY and CDR2 is SYGVKD in the germline V gene. V was trimmed by 0 bases and J by 1 base, leaving 9 bases between them. CDR3 length: 15 amino acids. Authors' methods: Quantification of nucleated cells was approximated via reference gene primer amplification. Clones were read by immunoSEQ multiplex PCR, and TCRdb kept only the in-frame ones, dropping some. V, J and clone size were drawn from that table, and D and trimming were deduced from the DNA. In the table there are about 140,000 clones, roughly 78% of which are singletons. V is TRBV10-3 and J is TRBJ2-5; D is unresolved. The sequenced sample consisted of peripheral blood. The receptor comes from a man between 60 and 75 years old with acute or convalescent COVID-19. Here the CDR3 DNA reads TGTGCCATCAGTGAGTCGGAGATCTCCCAAGAGACCCAGTACTTC. It translates to CAISESEISQETQYF.